These 17 T cell receptor beta chains originate from one sample sequenced in a study of early T cells in non-severe SARS-CoV-2 infection. TCRdb ran MiXCR on the 5' RACE reads and lists one entry per CDR3 protein. Here the sample spans approximately 90,000 distinct CDR3 sequences, over 9.5% being singletons. Specimen: whole blood, collected at baseline. These receptors came from an adult who was a healthcare worker with PCR-confirmed SARS-CoV-2 infection or an uninfected control (not recorded which).

This clonotype was counted many times. The chain recombines TRBV12-3 or TRBV12-4 with TRBJ1-2; D remains unclear. This CDR3 region has 15 residues. V lost 5 bases and J 0 bases, leaving 13 bases between the germline ends. CDR3 sequence: CASSTREQSNYGYTF. As DNA, the CDR3 is TGTGCCAGCAGTACAAGGGAACAGTCTAACTATGGCTACACCTTC.

This clonotype has a count of ten or more. The rearrangement links TRBV19 to TRBJ2-5; perhaps D is TRBD1 or TRBD2 (5 bases each). The CDR3 runs 13 residues. The V and J ends lost 3 bases and 5 bases respectively, with 10 bases between them. Germline assignment: CDR1 LNHDA and CDR2 SQIVND (reference sequence). CDR3 coding DNA: TGTGCCAGTAGTATGATGGGGGAGGAGACCCAGTACTTC. Translated, it gives CASSMMGEETQYF.

The V call is TRBV15, the J call TRBJ1-2; 7 bases align to TRBD1. CDR1 and CDR2 (germline): LNHNV, YYDKDF (reference sequence). CDR3 length: 15 residues. J was trimmed by 5 bases and V by 1 base; bases with no gene match: 7. CDR3 DNA: TGTGCCACCAGCAGAGGGGGGACAGATTTTTATGGCTACACCTTC. Translated: CATSRGGTDFYGYTF.

This clonotype came up many times. The V gene is TRBV2, the J gene TRBJ1-6; tentatively, D is TRBD1 (6 bases). The CDR3 spans 16 residues. Germline V gene lookup returns CDR1 SNHLY and CDR2 FYNNEI. The ends were cut back, 5 bases at V and 4 bases at J, with 15 bases in the middle. In DNA form, the CDR3 reads TGTGCCAGCAGTTTCTACAGGGCCTTATATAATTCACCCCTCCACTTT. This gives the protein CASSFYRALYNSPLHF.

V usage is TRBV6-5 and J usage is TRBJ2-3, with TRBD2 identical over 9 bases. The CDR3 is 15 amino acids. Losses at the gene ends were 2 bases for V and 4 bases for J; bases not matched to a gene: 4. The germline V gene encodes CDR1 MNHEY and CDR2 SVGAGI. The CDR3, as DNA: TGTGCCAGCAGTTACGGGGGACTAGCTGCAGATACGCAGTATTTT. Protein: CASSYGGLAADTQYF.

This clonotype has only a few counts. J is TRBJ2-3 and V is TRBV5-1, with TRBD2 matching 13 bases. The V gene's germline CDR1 is SGHRS and CDR2 YFSETQ. This CDR3 is 15 amino acids long. Trimming took 7 bases from V and 4 from J; bases not matched to a gene: 6. Here the CDR3 reads CASRGTSGNADTQYF. The CDR3 DNA follows: TGCGCCAGCCGCGGGACTAGCGGGAATGCAGATACGCAGTATTTT.

This chain connects TRBV21-1 to TRBJ2-7; the table names TRBD1, a call not compared with the DNA. TRBV21-1 is flagged as a pseudogene. The CDR3 loop spans 18 amino acids. CDR3: CASTPPIPPGESSYEQYF. CDR3 in DNA: TGTGCCAGCACCCCCCCGATACCCCCAGGGGAGAGCTCCTACGAGCAGTACTTC.

J is TRBJ2-3 and V is TRBV13; 9 nucleotides match TRBD2. The CDR3 totals 14 residues. Germline values: CDR1 PRHDT, CDR2 FYEKMQ (reference sequence). V was pared by 5 bases and J by 10 bases, with 10 bases of the junction left unmatched. CDR3 in DNA: TGTGCCAGCAGCCGCTTAGCGGGGGTCCCTGCGCAGTATTTT. As protein: CASSRLAGVPAQYF.

In its sample, this clonotype ranks as medium-sized. The V gene is TRBV20-1, the J gene TRBJ1-4; 7 nucleotides line up with TRBD1. Trimming cost V 2 bases and J 3 bases; bases outside gene matches: 15. CDR1 and CDR2 from the germline V gene are DFQATT and SNEGSKA (reference sequence). The CDR3 totals 18 residues. The DNA of the CDR3 is TGCAGTGCTAGAAATACCGACAGGGATTCTCTGTCTAATGAAAAACTGTTTTTT. Amino acid sequence: CSARNTDRDSLSNEKLFF.

Ten or more counts support this clonotype. V usage is TRBV24-1 and J usage is TRBJ2-3; D call uncertain. The CDR3 contains 14 residues. Germline V gene data show CDR1 as KGHDR and CDR2 as SFDVKD. The V end lost 0 bases, the J end lost 0 bases, and 3 bases lay between the germline ends. DNA of the CDR3: TGTGCCACCAGTGATTTGGACAGCACAGATACGCAGTATTTT. Residues: CATSDLDSTDTQYF.

This clonotype appeared many times. The genes are TRBV11-3 and TRBJ1-1; D is perhaps TRBD1 (6 bases). CDR3 length: 16 residues. Germline lookup yields CDR1 SGHNT and CDR2 YENEEA. Trimming shortened V by 4 bases and J by 1 base, and 16 bases separated the two germline ends. The CDR3 is CASSSPRGGPNTEAFF. CDR3 nucleotide sequence: TGTGCCAGCAGCTCGCCCCGGGGGGGCCCGAACACTGAAGCTTTCTTT.

This chain uses TRBV30 with TRBJ1-3, with D possibly matching TRBD1 (5 bases). CDR1 is GTSNPN, CDR2 SVGIG, per germline (reference sequence). The V end was cut by 4 bases, the J end by 4 bases, with 8 bases between. The CDR3 length is 12 residues. The CDR3 protein is CAWTGHGNTIYF. The CDR3 DNA sequence: TGTGCCTGGACAGGGCACGGAAACACCATATATTTT.

The genes are TRBV4-1 and TRBJ2-2; D may be TRBD1 or TRBD2 (5 bases each). There are 14 residues in the CDR3. The germline CDR1 and CDR2 sequences are MGHRA and YSYEKL. Trimming removed 1 base at V and 6 bases at J, with 9 bases between. This CDR3 is CASSQAGRAGELFF. The CDR3 coding sequence is TGCGCCAGCAGCCAAGCAGGGAGAGCCGGGGAGCTGTTTTTT.

The V gene is TRBV30, the J gene TRBJ1-2; 7 bases match TRBD1. J lost 8 bases, V lost 2 bases, and 14 bases had no gene match. Germline V gene data show CDR1 as GTSNPN and CDR2 as SVGIG (reference sequence). This CDR3 spans 15 amino acids. The CDR3 sequence is CAWSPTPKGAGGYTF. DNA of the CDR3: TGTGCCTGGAGTCCGACGCCCAAGGGGGCGGGCGGCTACACCTTC.

This clonotype was seen at least ten times. The chain links TRBV12-3 or TRBV12-4 to TRBJ1-2, with D perhaps matching TRBD1 (6 bases). CDR3 length equals 12 residues. V was trimmed by 6 bases and J by 8 bases, leaving 13 bases between them. CDR3 sequence: CASRRQGRGYTF. Here the CDR3 DNA reads TGTGCCAGCAGACGTCAGGGGCGAGGCTACACCTTC.

This clonotype was seen just once. The chain links TRBV2 to TRBJ2-3; 10 bases match TRBD2. CDR1 and CDR2 (germline): SNHLY, FYNNEI. CDR3 size: 15 residues. With V trimmed by 5 bases and J by 7 bases, 9 bases remained unmatched. The CDR3 DNA reads TGTGCCAGCAGTCAAACAGCGGGAGGGCCACATACGCAGTATTTT. It codes for CASSQTAGGPHTQYF. Full variable domain (rest looked up from reference TRBV2 and TRBJ2-3): EPEVTQTPSHQVTQMGQEVILRCVPISNHLYFYWYRQILGQKVEFLVSFYNNEISEKSEIFDDQFSVERPDGSNFTLKIRSTKLEDSAMYFCASSQTAGGPHTQYFGPGTRLTVL.

This clonotype was recorded many times. The chain is built from TRBV11-2 and TRBJ2-5, with D maybe TRBD1 (6 bases). The CDR3 loop spans 15 amino acids. CDR1 and CDR2 (germline): SGHAT, FQNNGV. Trimming stripped 6 bases from V and 2 bases from J, with 16 bases between. CDR3 DNA sequence: TGTGCCAGCAGGGCCCCGGGACAAATGCAAGAGACCCAGTACTTC. Protein: CASRAPGQMQETQYF.